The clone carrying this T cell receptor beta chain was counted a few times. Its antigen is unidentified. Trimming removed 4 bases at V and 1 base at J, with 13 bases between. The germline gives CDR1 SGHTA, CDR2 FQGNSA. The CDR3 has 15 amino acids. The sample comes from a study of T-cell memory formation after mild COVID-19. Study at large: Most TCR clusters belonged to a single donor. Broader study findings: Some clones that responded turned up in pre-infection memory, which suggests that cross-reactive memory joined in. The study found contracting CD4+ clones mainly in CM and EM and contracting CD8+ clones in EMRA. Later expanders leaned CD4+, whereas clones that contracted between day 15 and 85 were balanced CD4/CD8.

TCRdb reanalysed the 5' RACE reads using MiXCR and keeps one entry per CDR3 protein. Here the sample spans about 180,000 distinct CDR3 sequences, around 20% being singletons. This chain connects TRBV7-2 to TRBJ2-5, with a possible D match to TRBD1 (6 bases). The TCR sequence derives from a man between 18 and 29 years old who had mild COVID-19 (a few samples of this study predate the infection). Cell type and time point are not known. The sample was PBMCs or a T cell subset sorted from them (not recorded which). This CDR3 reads CASSSSGVTQETQYF. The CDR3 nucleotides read TGTGCCAGCAGCTCGTCAGGGGTTACCCAAGAGACCCAGTACTTC.